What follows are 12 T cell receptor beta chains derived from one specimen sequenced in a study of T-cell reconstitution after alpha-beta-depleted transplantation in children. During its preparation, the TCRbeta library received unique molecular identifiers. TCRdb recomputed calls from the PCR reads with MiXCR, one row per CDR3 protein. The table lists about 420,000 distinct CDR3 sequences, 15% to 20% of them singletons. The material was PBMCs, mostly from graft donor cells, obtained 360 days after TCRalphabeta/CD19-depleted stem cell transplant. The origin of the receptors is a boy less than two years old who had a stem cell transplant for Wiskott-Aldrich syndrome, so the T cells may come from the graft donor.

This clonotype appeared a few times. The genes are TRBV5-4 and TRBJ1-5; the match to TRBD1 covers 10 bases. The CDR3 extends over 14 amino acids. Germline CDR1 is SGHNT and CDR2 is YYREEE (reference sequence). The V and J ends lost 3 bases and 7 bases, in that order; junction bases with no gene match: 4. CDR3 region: CASSSGTGVQPQHF. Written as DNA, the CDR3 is TGTGCCAGCAGCTCGGGGACAGGGGTCCAGCCCCAGCATTTT.

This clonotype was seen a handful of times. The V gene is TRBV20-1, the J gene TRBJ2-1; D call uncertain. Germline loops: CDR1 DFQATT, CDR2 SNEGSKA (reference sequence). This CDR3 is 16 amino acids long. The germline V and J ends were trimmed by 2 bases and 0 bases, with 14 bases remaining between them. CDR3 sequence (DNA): TGCAGTGCTAGATCCCGAATTAGCAACTCCTACAATGAGCAGTTCTTC. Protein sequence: CSARSRISNSYNEQFF.

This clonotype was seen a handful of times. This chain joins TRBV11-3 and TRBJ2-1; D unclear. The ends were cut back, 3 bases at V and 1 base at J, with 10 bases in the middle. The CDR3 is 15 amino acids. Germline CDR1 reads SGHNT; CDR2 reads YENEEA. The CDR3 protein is CASSFGSLSYNEQFF. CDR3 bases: TGTGCCAGCAGCTTCGGGTCTCTTTCCTACAATGAGCAGTTCTTC. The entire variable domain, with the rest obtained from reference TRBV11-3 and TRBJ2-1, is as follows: EAGVVQSPRYKIIEKKQPVAFWCNPISGHNTLYWYLQNLGQGPELLIRYENEEAVDDSQLPKDRFSAERLKGVDSTLKIQPAELGDSAVYLCASSFGSLSYNEQFFGPGTRLTVL.

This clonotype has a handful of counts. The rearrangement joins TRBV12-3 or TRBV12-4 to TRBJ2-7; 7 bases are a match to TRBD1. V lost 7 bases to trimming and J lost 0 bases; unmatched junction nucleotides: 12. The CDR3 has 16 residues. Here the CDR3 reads CASTIPGDSHSYEQYF. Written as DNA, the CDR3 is TGTGCCAGCACAATCCCCGGGGACAGTCACTCCTACGAGCAGTACTTC.

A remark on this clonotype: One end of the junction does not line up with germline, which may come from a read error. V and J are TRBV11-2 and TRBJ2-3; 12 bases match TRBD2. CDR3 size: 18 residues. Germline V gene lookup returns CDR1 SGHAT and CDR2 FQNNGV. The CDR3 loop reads CASSLSSGRAVGTDTQYF. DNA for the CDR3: TGTGCCAGCAGCCTCTCTAGCGGGAGGGCGGTCGGCACAGACACGCAGTATTTT.

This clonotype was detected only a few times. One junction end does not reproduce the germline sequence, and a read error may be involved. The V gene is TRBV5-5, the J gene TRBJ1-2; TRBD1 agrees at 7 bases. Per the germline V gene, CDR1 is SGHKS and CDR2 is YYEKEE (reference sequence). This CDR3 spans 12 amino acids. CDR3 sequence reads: CASSTGTAPVAF. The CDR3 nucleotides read TGTGCCAGCAGCACCGGGACAGCCCCCGTTGCCTTC.

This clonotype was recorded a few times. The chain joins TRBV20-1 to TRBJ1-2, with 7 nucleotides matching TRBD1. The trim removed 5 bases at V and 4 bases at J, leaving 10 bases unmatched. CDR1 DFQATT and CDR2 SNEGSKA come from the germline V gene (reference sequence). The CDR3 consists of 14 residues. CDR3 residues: CSAPGTANAYGYTF. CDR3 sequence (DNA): TGCAGTGCTCCCGGGACAGCTAACGCCTATGGCTACACCTTC.

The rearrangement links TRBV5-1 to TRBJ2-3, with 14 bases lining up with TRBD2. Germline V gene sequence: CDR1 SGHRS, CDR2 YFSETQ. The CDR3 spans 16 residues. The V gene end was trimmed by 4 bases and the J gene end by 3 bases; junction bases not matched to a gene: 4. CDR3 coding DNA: TGCGCCAGCAGCCGGACTAGCGGGGGGTTTACAGATACGCAGTATTTT. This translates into CASSRTSGGFTDTQYF.

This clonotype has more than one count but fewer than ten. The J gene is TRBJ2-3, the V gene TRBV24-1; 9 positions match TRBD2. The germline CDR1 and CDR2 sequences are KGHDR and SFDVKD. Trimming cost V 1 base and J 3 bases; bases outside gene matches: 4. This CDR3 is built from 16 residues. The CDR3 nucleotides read TGTGCCACCAGTGATTTACCGACTAGCGGAACAGATACGCAGTATTTT. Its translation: CATSDLPTSGTDTQYF.

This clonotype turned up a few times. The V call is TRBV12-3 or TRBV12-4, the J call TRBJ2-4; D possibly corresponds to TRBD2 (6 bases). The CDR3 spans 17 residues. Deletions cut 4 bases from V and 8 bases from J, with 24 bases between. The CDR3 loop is CASSSGTAKTSTDIQYF. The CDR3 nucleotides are TGTGCCAGCAGTTCCGGGACTGCCAAAACCAGCACGGACATTCAGTACTTC.

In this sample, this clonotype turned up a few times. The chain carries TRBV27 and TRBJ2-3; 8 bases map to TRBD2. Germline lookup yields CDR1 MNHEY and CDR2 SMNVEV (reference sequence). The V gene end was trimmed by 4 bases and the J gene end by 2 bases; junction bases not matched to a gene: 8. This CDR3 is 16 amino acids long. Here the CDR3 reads CASSSPGTRLTDTQYF. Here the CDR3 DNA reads TGTGCCAGCAGTTCGCCCGGGACTAGACTCACAGATACGCAGTATTTT.

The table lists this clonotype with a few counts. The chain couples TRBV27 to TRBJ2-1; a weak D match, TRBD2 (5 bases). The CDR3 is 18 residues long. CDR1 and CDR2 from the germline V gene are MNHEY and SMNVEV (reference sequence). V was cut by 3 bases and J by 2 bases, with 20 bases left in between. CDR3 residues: CASSLGLAYSKPYNEQFF. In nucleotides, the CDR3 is TGTGCCAGCAGTTTGGGGTTAGCGTATTCGAAACCCTACAATGAGCAGTTCTTC.